The present TCR beta chain was sequenced within a study of cytomegalovirus exposure and HLA in healthy donors. Study at large: When 300 to 400 donors were genotyped, just over 80% of them were found to fall in the Caucasian-associated ancestry cluster. The study's findings and limits: Analysis was carried out at a later point, and it linked a missense DCLRE1C variant to TCR beta V- and J-gene trimming. In vitro checks showed that three CMV-associated chains really do target CMV antigens.

J lost 12 bases, V lost 1 base, and 3 bases had no gene match. CDR1 and CDR2 from the germline V gene are SGHTA and FQGNSA. The CDR3 has 13 residues. This PCR relied on a set of 60 Vbeta primers and 13 Jbeta primers. Using immunoSEQ multiplex PCR, the repertoire was profiled, and TCRdb retains in-frame clones only, with some absent. The data show 200,000 or so clones, approximately 83% seen once. As for this clone: Its antigen is not known.

The TCR comes from a boy under 10 years old in good health and CMV-seronegative. The specimen was PBMCs. The rearrangement links TRBV7-2 to TRBJ1-6; 7 nucleotides line up with TRBD1. This chain's CDR3 is CASSLVRGKPLHF. The CDR3, as DNA: TGTGCCAGCAGCTTAGTCAGGGGGAAACCCCTCCACTTT.